One sample yielded the 23 T cell receptor beta chains listed below, sequenced in a study of human thymus T cells (dated by TCRdb to 2018 to 2021). The thymus tissue came from surgical resects taken out during corrective cardiac surgery. Libraries were constructed by the immunoSEQ multiplex PCR assay. The immuneACCESS repertoire file appears here via TCRdb, limited to in-frame rearrangements. These files lack a portion of the clones; in checked studies, under half of the deficit traces to unresolved V genes, and the cause of the others is not known. The table for this sample lists under 150,000 clones; around 94% of them were counted only once. The top ten constitute around 0.025% of the sample. Material for sequencing was thymus tissue. The receptors here all came from a boy younger than two with a congenital heart defect but otherwise immunologically healthy.

V and J are TRBV7-9 and TRBJ1-2; D gene ambiguous. V was clipped by 2 bases and J by 8 bases, with 9 bases between them. Germline lookup yields CDR1 SEHNR and CDR2 FQNEAQ (reference sequence). The CDR3 length is 12 residues. The CDR3 DNA reads as TGTGCCAGCAGCTTACCGCTACGGGGCTACACCTTC. Translation: CASSLPLRGYTF.

The rearrangement links TRBV4-2 to TRBJ2-1; 10 nucleotides line up with TRBD2. The CDR3 contains 15 residues. Germline loops: CDR1 LGHNA, CDR2 YNFKEQ. J lost 3 bases, V lost 5 bases, and 4 bases had no gene match. The CDR3 DNA reads as TGTGCCAGCAGCTTAGCGGGGGGTAACTACAATGAGCAGTTCTTC. This encodes CASSLAGGNYNEQFF.

CDR3 bases: TGTGCCAGCAGCTTCATTCCAGGGACCCCTGAAGCTTTCTTT. Protein sequence: CASSFIPGTPEAFF. The V and J genes are TRBV5-6 and TRBJ1-1, with D tentatively TRBD1 (5 bases). From germline, CDR1 is SGHDT and CDR2 YYEEEE. Trimming stripped 2 bases from V and 6 bases from J, with 14 bases between. This CDR3 spans 14 amino acids.

The chain recombines TRBV4-2 with TRBJ2-5; 9 bases agree with TRBD2. The V gene end was trimmed by 0 bases and the J gene end by 0 bases; junction bases not matched to a gene: 8. The CDR3 runs 18 residues. Germline values: CDR1 LGHNA, CDR2 YNFKEQ. The CDR3 DNA reads as TGTGCCAGCAGCCAAGAATTTGGGCTAGCGGGGAACCAAGAGACCCAGTACTTC. Translated, it gives CASSQEFGLAGNQETQYF.

The chain carries TRBV7-2 and TRBJ1-6; TRBD1 matches 9 bases. CDR3 length: 16 residues. Germline trimming cut 1 base from V and 16 bases from J; bases unmatched to any gene: 14. The germline gives CDR1 SGHTA, CDR2 FQGNSA. The CDR3 spells CASSLGLDRGYWHLHF. The CDR3 DNA reads as TGTGCCAGCAGCTTAGGATTGGACAGGGGCTATTGGCATCTCCACTTT. The full variable domain, completed using reference TRBV7-2 and TRBJ1-6, is GAGVSQSPSNKVTEKGKDVELRCDPISGHTALYWYRQSLGQGLEFLIYFQGNSAPDKSGLPSDRFSAERTGGSVSTLTIQRTQQEDSAVYLCASSLGLDRGYWHLHFGNGTRLTVT.

V gene TRBV4-1 combines with J gene TRBJ2-2; D not certain. V was pared by 0 bases and J by 7 bases, with 18 bases between. The CDR3 length is 17 residues. Germline V gene data show CDR1 as MGHRA and CDR2 as YSYEKL. CDR3 coding DNA: TGCGCCAGCAGCCAAGAGGTTACCTCAAGGAAGGGCGGGGAGCTGTTTTTT. Translating it yields CASSQEVTSRKGGELFF.

The chain carries TRBV4-1 and TRBJ1-6; D is possibly TRBD1 (5 bases). V was clipped by 0 bases and J by 11 bases, with 14 bases between them. The germline gives CDR1 MGHRA, CDR2 YSYEKL. The CDR3 loop spans 15 amino acids. CDR3 DNA sequence: TGCGCCAGCAGCCAAGATCTGCTGCTAGGGGCACCCCTCCACTTT. It is translated as CASSQDLLLGAPLHF.

V gene TRBV28 combines with J gene TRBJ2-3; D might be TRBD2 (6 bases). Trimming cost V 6 bases and J 4 bases, with 14 bases left between them. The length of the CDR3 is 14 residues. Per germline, CDR1 MDHEN and CDR2 SYDVKM. CDR3 nucleotides: TGTGCCAGCAGCCGCGGGCTAGCGTCAGATACGCAGTATTTT. It translates to CASSRGLASDTQYF.

The chain is built from TRBV30 and TRBJ1-2; the D is unclear. Germline CDR1 reads GTSNPN; CDR2 reads SVGIG (reference sequence). The CDR3 has 12 residues. With 3 bases removed from V and 5 bases from J, the gap between germline ends came to 10 bases. CDR3 amino acids: CAWSGSVYGYTF. For the CDR3, the DNA is TGTGCCTGGAGCGGCTCGGTTTATGGCTACACCTTC. The variable domain in full, with the rest retrieved from reference TRBV30 and TRBJ1-2, is SQTIHQWPATLVQPVGSPLSLECTVEGTSNPNLYWYRQAAGRGLQLLFYSVGIGQISSEVPQNLSASRPQDRQFILSSKKLLLSDSGFYLCAWSGSVYGYTFGSGTRLTVV.

The CDR3 DNA is TGTGCCAGCAGCTTGGTTGGACCGTCGGGTGGCACAGATACGCAGTATTTT. It is translated as CASSLVGPSGGTDTQYF. The chain combines TRBV5-6 with TRBJ2-3, with no clear D. The CDR3 has 17 residues. CDR1 is SGHDT, CDR2 YYEEEE, per germline. With 0 bases removed from V and 1 base from J, the gap between germline ends came to 15 bases.

CDR3 sequence: CASSVADWYGETQYF. In DNA form, the CDR3 reads TGTGCCAGCAGCGTAGCGGATTGGTATGGAGAGACCCAGTACTTC. The rearrangement joins TRBV9 to TRBJ2-5; D is unresolved. V was clipped by 0 bases and J by 4 bases, with 13 bases between them. The CDR3 covers 15 residues. Germline lookup yields CDR1 SGDLS and CDR2 YYNGEE.

The chain is built from TRBV14 and TRBJ1-4; D unclear. This CDR3 spans 14 amino acids. V gave up 0 bases and J gave up 5 bases, with 7 bases separating them. CDR1 is SGHDN and CDR2 is FVKESK in the germline V gene. The CDR3 DNA sequence: TGTGCCAGCAGCCAAGACCTTAGGAATGAAAAACTGTTTTTT. Translated: CASSQDLRNEKLFF.

The chain links TRBV4-1 to TRBJ2-7; 13 bases fit TRBD2. Germline CDR1 reads MGHRA; CDR2 reads YSYEKL. Losses at the gene ends were 5 bases for V and 2 bases for J; bases not matched to a gene: 9. The CDR3 length is 17 residues. CDR3 in amino acids: CASSEGLAGALTYEQYF. CDR3 coding DNA: TGCGCCAGCAGCGAAGGACTAGCGGGGGCCCTTACCTACGAGCAGTACTTC.

The chain is built from TRBV6-1 and TRBJ2-4, with a possible D match to TRBD1 (5 bases). The CDR3 sequence is 19 residues long. Germline lookup yields CDR1 MNHNS and CDR2 SASEGT. Trimming shortened V by 2 bases and J by 0 bases, and 20 bases separated the two germline ends. CDR3 sequence reads: CASSEIEQATGLAKNIQYF. CDR3 bases: TGTGCCAGCAGTGAAATTGAGCAGGCAACAGGTCTAGCCAAAAACATTCAGTACTTC.

The rearrangement links TRBV29-1 to TRBJ1-1; the D gene is possibly TRBD1 (5 bases). Germline V gives CDR1 SQVTM, CDR2 ANQGSEA. This CDR3 spans 13 amino acids. Trimming removed 3 bases at V and 5 bases at J, with 13 bases between. CDR3 sequence (DNA): TGCAGCGTTGAGTCGGAGGGACGGACTGAAGCTTTCTTT. This encodes CSVESEGRTEAFF.

This clone occurred once. This chain connects TRBV4-2 to TRBJ2-5; the D gene is possibly TRBD2 (5 bases). The V end was cut by 4 bases, the J end by 4 bases, with 16 bases between. Germline CDR1 LGHNA, CDR2 YNFKEQ. The CDR3 covers 15 residues. CDR3 protein: CASSPRSGVPETQYF. The CDR3 DNA reads TGTGCCAGCAGCCCTCGATCCGGGGTCCCAGAGACCCAGTACTTC.

The V gene is TRBV5-1, the J gene TRBJ2-7; unclear D gene. V lost 1 base to trimming and J lost 2 bases, with 10 bases between them. The germline CDR1 and CDR2 sequences are SGHRS and YFSETQ. This CDR3 spans 14 amino acids. CDR3 coding DNA: TGCGCCAGCAGCTTGTCCATCGCCACCTACGAGCAGTACTTC. It yields the protein CASSLSIATYEQYF.

The CDR3 is CASSPTGTRSYNEQFF. The DNA for the CDR3 is TGCGCCAGCAGCCCCACGGGGACGAGGTCCTACAATGAGCAGTTCTTC. The V gene is TRBV5-1, the J gene TRBJ2-1; D might be TRBD1 or TRBD2, each matching 5 bases. CDR3 length: 16 amino acids. V was cut by 4 bases and J by 1 base, with 15 bases left in between. The germline CDR1 and CDR2 sequences are SGHRS and YFSETQ. The whole variable domain, filled in from reference TRBV5-1 and TRBJ2-1, reads KAGVTQTPRYLIKTRGQQVTLSCSPISGHRSVSWYQQTPGQGLQFLFEYFSETQRNKGNFPGRFSGRQFSNSRSEMNVSTLELGDSALYLCASSPTGTRSYNEQFFGPGTRLTVL.

The gene calls are TRBV19 and TRBJ1-1; D is undetermined. Germline V gene data show CDR1 as LNHDA and CDR2 as SQIVND (reference sequence). The CDR3 loop spans 13 amino acids. The V gene lost 0 bases and the J gene lost 0 bases, with 2 bases spanning the gap. CDR3 amino acids: CASSIELNTEAFF. Here the CDR3 DNA reads TGTGCCAGTAGTATAGAGTTGAACACTGAAGCTTTCTTT.

The V and J genes are TRBV9 and TRBJ1-4; D is unresolved. The CDR3 covers 12 residues. CDR1 is SGDLS, CDR2 YYNGEE, per germline. V dropped 10 bases and J dropped 7 bases, with 14 bases sitting between them. CDR3 in amino acids: CAPVVCTEKLFF. As DNA, the CDR3 is TGTGCCCCCGTAGTGTGTACTGAAAAACTGTTTTTT.

The chain links TRBV11-3 to TRBJ2-7, with D unresolved. Trimming took 4 bases from V and 2 from J, leaving 18 bases between them. In germline, CDR1 is SGHNT, CDR2 YENEEA. There are 16 residues in the CDR3. The DNA for the CDR3 is TGTGCCAGCAGCTCCCAAATCAGGCAAGGGACCTACGAGCAGTACTTC. This sequence encodes CASSSQIRQGTYEQYF.

This clone occurred once. The genes are TRBV5-1 and TRBJ2-2; D is ambiguous. Looked up from germline, CDR1 is SGHRS and CDR2 is YFSETQ. Trimming stripped 4 bases from V and 6 bases from J, with 10 bases between. This CDR3 region has 13 residues. The chain's CDR3 is CASSAGRPGELFF. In DNA, the CDR3 is TGCGCCAGCAGCGCCGGAAGGCCCGGGGAGCTGTTTTTT.

The V and J genes are TRBV28 and TRBJ1-1, with D tentatively TRBD1 (6 bases). V was clipped by 5 bases and J by 2 bases, with 21 bases between them. In germline, CDR1 is MDHEN, CDR2 SYDVKM. The length of the CDR3 is 17 residues. CDR3 residues: CASSGPGCAGANTEAFF. The CDR3 DNA is TGTGCCAGCAGTGGGCCAGGCTGTGCAGGGGCTAACACTGAAGCTTTCTTT.